The entry below describes one TCR beta chain. The antigen is undetermined. With V trimmed by 6 bases and J by 11 bases, 8 bases remained unmatched. This CDR3 spans 12 amino acids. CDR1 and CDR2 (germline): MNHEY, SVGAGI. The PCR ran on 60 Vbeta and 13 Jbeta primers. Using immunoSEQ multiplex PCR, the repertoire was profiled, and TCRdb retains in-frame clones only, with some absent. The repertoire includes 130,000 or so clones, about 75% of them detected once, and 1.1% to 1.5% sits in the top ten. The entry originates in a study of cytomegalovirus exposure and HLA in healthy donors. Study results and limitations: TCR beta sequences reportedly predicted most subjects' HLA-A and HLA-B alleles accurately. Among the CMV-associated chains, three were confirmed in vitro as specific for CMV antigens.

This TCR derives from a woman aged 40-49 years in good health and CMV-seronegative. Input material: PBMCs. The genes are TRBV6-5 and TRBJ1-1, with TRBD1 matching 8 bases. DNA of the CDR3: TGTGCCAGCAGCTATGACAGGGGAAAGGCTTTCTTT. Encoded protein: CASSYDRGKAFF.